This T cell receptor beta chain was captured in a study of T-cell reconstitution after alpha-beta-depleted transplantation in children. Whole-study results and caveats: For some patients, TCRbeta diversity was high at day 60 because of recipient T cells and thymic progenitors that survived. Reportedly, alpha-beta T cells present about two months post-transplant originated from several hundred expanded clones of graft origin. T-cell counts and diversity at one year post-transplant came mainly from newly produced T cells.

This CDR3 region has 11 residues. The germline V gene encodes CDR1 MNHEY and CDR2 SMNVEV (reference sequence). The V gene lost 5 bases and the J gene lost 6 bases, with 8 bases spanning the gap. In regard to this clonotype: Its target is unknown.

Preparation of the TCRbeta library was carried out with unique molecular identifiers. Using its own MiXCR run on the PCR reads, TCRdb lists one record per CDR3 protein. The data hold about 590,000 distinct CDR3 sequences, with approximately 12% observed a single time. The sequencing here drew on PBMCs, mostly from graft donor cells, taken 360 days after TCRalphabeta/CD19-depleted stem cell transplant. The chain employs TRBV27 and TRBJ2-7, with D hard to call. The sequence was collected from a male patient aged 10-17 years who had a stem cell transplant for acute myeloid leukemia, so the T cells may come from the graft donor. CDR3 amino acids: CASSPKCEQYF. CDR3 nucleotide sequence: TGTGCCAGCAGTCCTAAGTGCGAGCAGTACTTC.